This T cell receptor beta chain was sequenced in a study of blood T cell repertoires in COVID-19. Original handling: Cell counts per sample came from amplifying reference gene primers. Sequencing used immunoSEQ multiplex PCR; TCRdb keeps in-frame clones, though not all of them. That table supplies the V and J calls and clone size; D and trimming were determined from the DNA. The sample yields fewer than 90,000 clones, about 95% seen once. This CDR3 spans 14 amino acids. Trimming took 0 bases from V and 4 from J; bases not matched to a gene: 0. Per the germline V gene, CDR1 is SGHNT and CDR2 is YYREEE (reference sequence).

The sequence derives from a human donor with active COVID-19. The donor label of this sample is uncertain. The V gene is TRBV5-4, the J gene TRBJ2-5, with 10 bases fitting TRBD1. Sequenced sample: peripheral blood. CDR3 amino acids: CASSLGDRGETQYF. DNA of the CDR3: TGTGCCAGCAGCTTGGGGGACAGGGGAGAGACCCAGTACTTC.